These 24 T cell receptor beta chains were sequenced from one sample in a study of blood T cell repertoires in COVID-19 (dated by TCRdb to the early 2020s). Libraries were made using the immunoSEQ multiplex PCR assay. TCRdb re-hosts the immuneACCESS table, in-frame sequences only. Its copies lack some clones; in the studies checked, an unresolved V gene accounts for under half of them, and the cause for the rest is not known. Present in this sample are approximately 240,000 clones, approximately 79% of which were seen just once. Of the sample, over 3% is held by the ten largest clones. Material: peripheral blood. These receptors all come from a woman aged 40 to 50 with active or convalescent COVID-19.

The chain links TRBV5-5 to TRBJ1-6; D might be TRBD1 (6 bases). Between the trimmed V and J ends, which lost 7 bases and 6 bases, there was a span of 14 bases. The CDR3 is 14 residues long. CDR1 is SGHKS and CDR2 is YYEKEE in the germline V gene (reference sequence). The CDR3 here is CASENRDGNSPLHF. The CDR3 nucleotides read TGTGCCAGCGAAAACAGGGATGGTAATTCACCCCTCCACTTT.

The chain employs TRBV4-1 and TRBJ2-3; 10 positions match TRBD1. This CDR3 has 16 amino acids. Per germline, CDR1 MGHRA and CDR2 YSYEKL. V lost 3 bases and J lost 1; bases outside the gene matches: 4. In DNA, the CDR3 is TGCGCCAGCAGCCAGGACGGGACAGGGGGCACAGATACGCAGTATTTT. It is translated as CASSQDGTGGTDTQYF.

This chain links TRBV19 with TRBJ2-5; 8 bases are shared with TRBD1. The germline CDR1 and CDR2 sequences are LNHDA and SQIVND (reference sequence). V was clipped by 1 base and J by 5 bases; unmatched bases: 6. The CDR3 extends over 15 amino acids. The CDR3 DNA sequence: TGTGCCAGTAGTATAGTTGGGGGACAGGAGGAGACCCAGTACTTC. This codes for CASSIVGGQEETQYF.

DNA for the CDR3: TGCGCCAGCAGCTTGGAAGCGCGGGGTGACAATGAGCAGTTCTTC. It specifies CASSLEARGDNEQFF. The chain links TRBV5-1 to TRBJ2-1; possibly TRBD2 for D (6 bases). Germline V gene sequence: CDR1 SGHRS, CDR2 YFSETQ. This CDR3 comprises 15 residues. Between the trimmed V and J ends, which lost 0 bases and 5 bases, there was a span of 12 bases.

On this clone: This clone may be a read error of a much larger clone one base away. The chain combines TRBV21-1 with TRBJ1-1; TRBD1, the table's D call, was not compared with the DNA. TRBV21-1 is labeled a pseudogene. The CDR3 is 17 residues long. CDR3 sequence (DNA): TGTGCCAGCAGCCACCGGGACAGGGGGCCTTGTAACACTGAAGTTTTCTTT. Its translation is CASSHRDRGPCNTEVFF.

The CDR3 DNA sequence: TGTGCCAGCAGTAGGAGGGCGAGTACGCAGTATTTT. It is translated as CASSRRASTQYF. The chain couples TRBV12-3 or TRBV12-4 to TRBJ2-3; D possibly corresponds to TRBD2 (6 bases). V lost 5 bases, J lost 8 bases, and 11 bases lay in between. This CDR3 has 12 residues.

The rearrangement uses TRBV10-3 and TRBJ2-7; 9 nucleotides match TRBD1. Per germline, CDR1 ENHRY and CDR2 SYGVKD. CDR3 length equals 13 residues. V gave up 8 bases and J gave up 3 bases; unmatched junction bases: 5. The CDR3 reads CAIAPGQGYEQYF. CDR3 nucleotide sequence: TGTGCCATCGCACCGGGACAGGGCTACGAGCAGTACTTC.

The V call is TRBV3-1 (or the pseudogene TRBV3-2), the J call TRBJ1-1; 9 positions match TRBD1. The CDR3 contains 14 residues. From germline, CDR1 is LGHDT and CDR2 YNNKEL (reference sequence). Trimming took 5 bases from V and 4 from J; bases not matched to a gene: 5. CDR3 sequence reads: CASSLQGAGTEAFF. The CDR3 region has the DNA TGTGCCAGCAGCTTACAGGGGGCAGGCACTGAAGCTTTCTTT.

The chain uses TRBV12-5 and TRBJ2-7; D gene ambiguous. Germline CDR1 LGHNT, CDR2 FRNRAP. The V end lost 0 bases, the J end lost 2 bases, and 14 bases lay between the germline ends. The CDR3 contains 16 residues. Here the CDR3 DNA reads TGTGCTAGTGGTTTGGTATCGCGCGGCAGTCCCTACGAGCAGTACTTC. Encoded protein: CASGLVSRGSPYEQYF. Variable domain in full (rest from reference TRBV12-5 and TRBJ2-7): DARVTQTPRHKVTEMGQEVTMRCQPILGHNTVFWYRQTMMQGLELLAYFRNRAPLDDSGMPKDRFSAEMPDATLATLKIQPSEPRDSAVYFCASGLVSRGSPYEQYFGPGTRLTVT.

The V call is TRBV12-3 or TRBV12-4, the J call TRBJ1-2; TRBD1 matches 9 bases. The V gene end was trimmed by 6 bases and the J gene end by 8 bases; junction bases not matched to a gene: 7. The CDR3 runs to 13 residues. DNA for the CDR3: TGTGCCAGCAGCTGGGACAGGGAAACGGGCTACACCTTC. This translates into CASSWDRETGYTF.

This clone has only a few counts. The rearrangement uses TRBV14 and TRBJ1-2; a possible D gene is TRBD1 (6 bases). In germline, CDR1 is SGHDN, CDR2 FVKESK. The CDR3 runs to 15 residues. Deletions cut 4 bases from V and 4 bases from J, with 16 bases between. The CDR3 is CASSPKQGIIYGYTF. DNA for the CDR3: TGTGCCAGCAGCCCCAAGCAGGGGATTATCTATGGCTACACCTTC.

The chain uses TRBV18 and TRBJ2-3; 8 nucleotides align to TRBD1. CDR1 and CDR2 (germline): KGHSH, LQKENI. The J segment lost 1 base and the V segment lost 8 bases, leaving 5 bases of the junction unmatched. The CDR3 is 14 residues long. In nucleotides, the CDR3 is TGTGCCAGCCTACAGGGGGGAGGCACAGATACGCAGTATTTT. Its translation: CASLQGGGTDTQYF.

The chain carries TRBV28 and TRBJ1-1; TRBD1 might be the D (5 bases). The CDR3 consists of 13 residues. Deletions cut 7 bases from V and 5 bases from J, with 14 bases between. Germline V gene data show CDR1 as MDHEN and CDR2 as SYDVKM. The CDR3 here is CASISPGGTEAFF. CDR3 nucleotides: TGTGCCAGCATATCTCCCGGGGGGACTGAAGCTTTCTTT.

The chain recombines TRBV5-6 with TRBJ2-5; D uncertain. Germline CDR1 and CDR2: SGHDT and YYEEEE. The CDR3 length is 16 residues. V was trimmed by 0 bases and J by 1 base, leaving 13 bases between them. The CDR3, as DNA: TGTGCCAGCAGCTTGGCAGTCCAAAGAAGCCAAGAGACCCAGTACTTC. Its protein is CASSLAVQRSQETQYF.

This clone was picked up a small number of times. The V gene is TRBV9, the J gene TRBJ1-1; 7 positions match TRBD1. V shed 2 bases, J shed 3 bases, and the junction held 1 base outside the gene matches. Germline V gives CDR1 SGDLS, CDR2 YYNGEE. The CDR3 loop spans 13 amino acids. The CDR3 reads CASSVRGDTEAFF. As DNA, the CDR3 is TGTGCCAGCAGCGTCAGGGGGGACACTGAAGCTTTCTTT.

This chain links TRBV7-9 with TRBJ2-7, with 7 bases that match TRBD1. In germline, CDR1 is SEHNR, CDR2 FQNEAQ (reference sequence). Trimming at V came to 3 bases and at J to 3 bases, leaving 5 bases not matched to a gene. This CDR3 is 14 amino acids long. The CDR3 sequence is CASSFSGQSYEQYF. The CDR3 DNA sequence: TGTGCCAGCAGCTTTTCGGGACAGAGCTACGAGCAGTACTTC.

The V and J genes are TRBV29-1 and TRBJ2-1; D not resolved. The length of the CDR3 is 12 residues. The V gene lost 6 bases and the J gene lost 9 bases, with 15 bases spanning the gap. Germline V gene lookup returns CDR1 SQVTM and CDR2 ANQGSEA. The CDR3, as DNA: TGCAGCGTCTTCGTTAGCTATGGTGAGCAGTTCTTC. It translates to CSVFVSYGEQFF.

V is TRBV4-2 and J is TRBJ1-4, with D hard to call. The V end lost 0 bases, the J end lost 11 bases, and 7 bases lay between the germline ends. Germline V lookup: CDR1 LGHNA, CDR2 YNFKEQ. The CDR3 runs to 12 residues. The chain's CDR3 is CASSQDEHKLFF. The CDR3 nucleotides are TGTGCCAGCAGCCAAGATGAACACAAACTGTTTTTT.

This clone was detected a few times. The chain carries TRBV10-3 and TRBJ1-2; 8 bases are shared with TRBD1. Trimming removed 2 bases from V and 7 bases from J; junction bases left unmatched: 6. The CDR3 runs 14 residues. CDR1 and CDR2 (germline): ENHRY, SYGVKD. The CDR3 DNA reads as TGTGCCATCAGTGAGGGGCAGGGGGCGCTTGGCTACACCTTC. This sequence encodes CAISEGQGALGYTF.

The J gene is TRBJ2-5, the V gene TRBV7-3; D possibly corresponds to TRBD1 (7 bases). The ends were cut back, 4 bases at V and 6 bases at J, with 15 bases in the middle. Germline V gives CDR1 SGHTA, CDR2 FQGTGA. The CDR3 length is 14 residues. The CDR3 DNA reads TGTGCCAGCAGCTCCCAGGGGGGTTCGCAGACCCAGTACTTC. It is translated as CASSSQGGSQTQYF.

This rearrangement joins TRBV28 to TRBJ2-2, with D tentatively TRBD1 (5 bases). In germline, CDR1 is MDHEN, CDR2 SYDVKM. The CDR3 loop spans 16 amino acids. V was clipped by 6 bases and J by 0 bases, with 14 bases between them. The chain's CDR3 is CASSLLRGSNTGELFF. In DNA form, the CDR3 reads TGTGCCAGCAGCCTATTAAGGGGCTCGAACACCGGGGAGCTGTTTTTT.

This clone has more than one count but fewer than ten. V and J are TRBV7-9 and TRBJ2-1; D is undetermined. This CDR3 is 16 amino acids long. Trimming stripped 7 bases from V and 0 bases from J, with 16 bases between. CDR1 and CDR2 (germline): SEHNR, FQNEAQ (reference sequence). CDR3 sequence reads: CASTVTLWSSYNEQFF. CDR3 DNA sequence: TGTGCCAGCACCGTGACTCTTTGGAGCTCCTACAATGAGCAGTTCTTC.

This clone was counted only a few times. The chain has TRBV12-3 or TRBV12-4 and TRBJ1-2; TRBD1 is a possible D gene (5 bases). The germline V and J ends were trimmed by 7 bases and 5 bases, with 11 bases remaining between them. This CDR3 comprises 12 residues. The CDR3, as DNA: TGTGCCAGCAACTCGGGGGGATATGGCTACACCTTC. It codes for CASNSGGYGYTF.

This rearrangement joins TRBV5-4 to TRBJ2-7; the D gene is possibly TRBD1 (6 bases). The CDR3 extends over 14 amino acids. V was pared by 4 bases and J by 5 bases, with 16 bases between. Germline assignment: CDR1 SGHNT and CDR2 YYREEE (reference sequence). In DNA, the CDR3 is TGTGCCAGCAGCCCCAGGGGCAGTTACGACGAGCAGTACTTC. It yields the protein CASSPRGSYDEQYF.